A few counts support the clone carrying this T cell receptor beta chain. The source of the sample is a study of post-analysis software for immune sequencing data. CDR3 length: 15 amino acids. V shed 7 bases and J shed 5 bases, with 21 bases lying between them. The germline V gene has CDR1 LGHDT and CDR2 YNNKEL (reference sequence). Every TCR beta cDNA library bore unique molecular identifiers. A single record per CDR3 protein comes from TCRdb applying MiXCR to the PCR reads. The sample lists roughly 150,000 distinct CDR3 sequences, under 40% occurring once. Sequencing was performed on blood, taken after autologous hematopoietic stem cell transplantation. This sequence originates from a girl between 10 and 17 years old with multiple sclerosis. This chain uses TRBV3-1 with TRBJ2-7; D is perhaps TRBD2 (7 bases). The CDR3 protein is CASNDLGRGGHEQYF. In nucleotides, the CDR3 is TGTGCCAGCAACGACCTCGGCCGCGGGGGCCACGAGCAGTACTTC.